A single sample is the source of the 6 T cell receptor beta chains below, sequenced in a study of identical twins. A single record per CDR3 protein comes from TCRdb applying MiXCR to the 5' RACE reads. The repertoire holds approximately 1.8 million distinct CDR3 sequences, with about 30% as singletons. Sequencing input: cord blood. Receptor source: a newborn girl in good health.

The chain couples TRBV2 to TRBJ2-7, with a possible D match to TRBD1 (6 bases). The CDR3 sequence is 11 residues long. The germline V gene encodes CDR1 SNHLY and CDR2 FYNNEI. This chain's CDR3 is CVTGKDYEQYF. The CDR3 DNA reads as TGTGTAACAGGGAAGGACTACGAGCAGTACTTC.

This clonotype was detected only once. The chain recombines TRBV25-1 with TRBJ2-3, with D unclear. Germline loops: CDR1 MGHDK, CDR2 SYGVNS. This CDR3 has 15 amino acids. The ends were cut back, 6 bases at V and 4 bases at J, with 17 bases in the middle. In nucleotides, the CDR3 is TGTGCCAGCAGGCAGCCGGGTGGAAGCCCAGATACGCAGTATTTT. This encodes CASRQPGGSPDTQYF.

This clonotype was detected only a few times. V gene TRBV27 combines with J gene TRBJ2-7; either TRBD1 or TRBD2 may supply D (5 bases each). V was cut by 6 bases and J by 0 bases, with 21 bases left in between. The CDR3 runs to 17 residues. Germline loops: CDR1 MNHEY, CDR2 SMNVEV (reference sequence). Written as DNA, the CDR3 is TGTGCCAGCAGAAGCCTCTCCGGGACGCAGAGCTCCTACGAGCAGTACTTC. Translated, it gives CASRSLSGTQSSYEQYF.

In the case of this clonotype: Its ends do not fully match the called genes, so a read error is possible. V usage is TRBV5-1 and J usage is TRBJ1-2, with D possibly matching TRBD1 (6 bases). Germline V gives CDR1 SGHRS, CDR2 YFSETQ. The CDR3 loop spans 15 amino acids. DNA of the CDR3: TGCGCCAGCAGCTTGGGGGGGCTCAACACTTTCGGCTACATCTTC. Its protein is CASSLGGLNTFGYIF.

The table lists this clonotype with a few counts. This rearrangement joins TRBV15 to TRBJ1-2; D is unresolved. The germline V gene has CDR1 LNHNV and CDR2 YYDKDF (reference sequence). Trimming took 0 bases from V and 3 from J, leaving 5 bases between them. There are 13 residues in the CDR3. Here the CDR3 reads CATSRDRHYGYTF. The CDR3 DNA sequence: TGTGCCACCAGCAGAGATAGGCACTATGGCTACACCTTC.

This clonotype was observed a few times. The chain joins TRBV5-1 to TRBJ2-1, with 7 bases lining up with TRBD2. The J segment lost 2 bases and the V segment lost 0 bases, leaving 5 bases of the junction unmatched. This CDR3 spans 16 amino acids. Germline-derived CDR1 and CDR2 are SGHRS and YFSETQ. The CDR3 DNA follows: TGCGCCAGCAGCTTGGGAGGGACTACCCCCTACAATGAGCAGTTCTTC. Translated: CASSLGGTTPYNEQFF.